These 22 T cell receptor beta chains were all obtained from the same sample, sequenced in a study of blood T cell repertoires in COVID-19. Clones were read by immunoSEQ multiplex PCR, and TCRdb kept only the in-frame ones, dropping some. Of 390,000 or so clones listed, about 86% are singletons. Sequencing was carried out using PBMCs or T cells enriched from blood (not recorded which). Every receptor here comes from a woman between 50 and 59 years old who had recovered from COVID-19.

The J gene is TRBJ2-1, the V gene TRBV27; the match to TRBD2 covers 9 bases. J was trimmed by 9 bases and V by 2 bases; bases with no gene match: 8. Germline values: CDR1 MNHEY, CDR2 SMNVEV (reference sequence). The CDR3 covers 15 residues. This CDR3 is CASSLLSSGVREQFF. The DNA for the CDR3 is TGTGCCAGCAGTTTACTCTCTAGCGGGGTCCGTGAGCAGTTCTTC.

The rearrangement links TRBV27 to TRBJ2-7, with D hard to call. Deletions cut 4 bases from V and 4 bases from J, with 14 bases between. Per germline, CDR1 MNHEY and CDR2 SMNVEV (reference sequence). The CDR3 has 14 residues. The CDR3, as DNA: TGTGCCAGCAGTTCCACCCCCCCGGGTTACGAGCAGTACTTC. This translates into CASSSTPPGYEQYF.

CDR3 sequence reads: CASSSGTGHGYTF. DNA of the CDR3: TGCGCCAGCAGCTCCGGGACAGGGCATGGCTACACCTTC. The V call is TRBV4-3, the J call TRBJ1-2; 9 bases fit TRBD1. V lost 5 bases and J lost 6; bases outside the gene matches: 4. The germline V gene encodes CDR1 LGHNA and CDR2 YSLEER. CDR3 length: 13 residues.

The chain links TRBV20-1 to TRBJ2-1, with D uncertain. The V end lost 3 bases, the J end lost 0 bases, and 12 bases lay between the germline ends. The CDR3 sequence is 15 residues long. CDR1 DFQATT and CDR2 SNEGSKA come from the germline V gene (reference sequence). The DNA of the CDR3 is TGCAGTGCTAGTAACTCTCCTAACTCCTACAATGAGCAGTTCTTC. It specifies CSASNSPNSYNEQFF.

This clone was detected only a few times. V and J are TRBV7-9 and TRBJ2-7; weak D call: TRBD1 (6 bases). Trimming left V 5 bases short and J 3 bases short, with 11 bases between. From germline, CDR1 is SEHNR and CDR2 FQNEAQ (reference sequence). This CDR3 comprises 13 residues. The CDR3 region is CASSPRTVYEQYF. In DNA form, the CDR3 reads TGTGCCAGCAGCCCCCGGACAGTCTACGAGCAGTACTTC.

The J gene is TRBJ2-7, the V gene TRBV29-1, with D perhaps TRBD2 (5 bases). Per the germline V gene, CDR1 is SQVTM and CDR2 is ANQGSEA. Trimming cost V 3 bases and J 3 bases, with 15 bases left between them. This CDR3 has 14 amino acids. CDR3 amino acids: CSVEASGGFYEQYF. In nucleotides, the CDR3 is TGCAGCGTTGAGGCGTCAGGAGGTTTCTACGAGCAGTACTTC.

The rearrangement uses TRBV5-5 and TRBJ1-1; a possible D gene is TRBD1 (5 bases). Germline CDR1 and CDR2: SGHKS and YYEKEE (reference sequence). This CDR3 contains 14 residues. V was shortened by 4 bases and J by 6 bases, with 16 bases between the two germline ends. The chain's CDR3 is CASSQLQGRAEAFF. CDR3 nucleotides: TGTGCCAGCAGCCAACTCCAGGGTAGGGCTGAAGCTTTCTTT.

The chain combines TRBV28 with TRBJ1-2, with TRBD1 as a possible D gene (5 bases). This CDR3 comprises 13 residues. V gave up 6 bases and J gave up 0 bases, with 8 bases separating them. Per germline, CDR1 MDHEN and CDR2 SYDVKM. This CDR3 is CASSQTANYGYTF. Here the CDR3 DNA reads TGTGCCAGCAGCCAGACAGCTAACTATGGCTACACCTTC.

The table lists this clone with a count of one. V is TRBV9 and J is TRBJ2-3; 7 bases are shared with TRBD2. The CDR3 totals 16 residues. From germline, CDR1 is SGDLS and CDR2 YYNGEE. V lost 1 base, J lost 6 bases, and 11 bases stayed unmatched. Here the CDR3 reads CASSVTSANRGDTQYF. The CDR3 region has the DNA TGTGCCAGCAGCGTAACTAGCGCCAACCGGGGCGATACGCAGTATTTT.

The chain recombines TRBV7-9 with TRBJ1-3; weak D call: TRBD1 (6 bases). CDR3 length equals 15 residues. Germline assignment: CDR1 SEHNR and CDR2 FQNEAQ (reference sequence). The germline V and J ends were trimmed by 4 bases and 4 bases, with 14 bases remaining between them. CDR3 region: CASSSYRDKGNTIYF. CDR3 coding DNA: TGTGCCAGCAGCTCGTACCGGGACAAGGGAAACACCATATATTTT.

This clone was observed once. The gene calls are TRBV27 and TRBJ2-3, with 12 nucleotides matching TRBD2. The CDR3 totals 16 residues. Germline values: CDR1 MNHEY, CDR2 SMNVEV (reference sequence). Trimming at V came to 2 bases and at J to 6 bases, leaving 6 bases not matched to a gene. The CDR3, as DNA: TGTGCCAGCAGTTTAGCTAGCGGGGGGGTAGGGGATACGCAGTATTTT. This encodes CASSLASGGVGDTQYF.

This clone was found once. The V gene is TRBV19, the J gene TRBJ1-1, with D hard to call. CDR3 length equals 17 residues. V was cut by 3 bases and J by 3 bases, with 20 bases left in between. CDR1 and CDR2 from the germline V gene are LNHDA and SQIVND (reference sequence). The CDR3 spells CASSMRPLGSGYTEAFF. CDR3 coding DNA: TGTGCCAGTAGTATGCGACCCCTTGGCTCAGGTTACACTGAAGCTTTCTTT.

This sequence joins TRBV6-6 and TRBJ2-1, with unresolved D. The CDR3 runs 12 residues. Looked up from germline, CDR1 is MNHNY and CDR2 is SVGAGI (reference sequence). The V gene lost 7 bases and the J gene lost 10 bases, with 14 bases spanning the gap. CDR3 sequence: CASTNRFFEQFF. DNA of the CDR3: TGTGCCAGCACTAACCGGTTCTTCGAGCAGTTCTTC.

The chain is built from TRBV5-6 and TRBJ1-1; TRBD1 matches 9 bases. The junction had 5 bases not matched to a gene; V was cut back by 0 bases and J by 11 bases. This CDR3 is 13 amino acids long. Per germline, CDR1 SGHDT and CDR2 YYEEEE. The CDR3 sequence: CASSLEQGALAFF. The CDR3, as DNA: TGTGCCAGCAGCTTGGAACAGGGGGCGCTTGCTTTCTTT.

The V call is TRBV4-2, the J call TRBJ1-5, with TRBD1 identical over 7 bases. The CDR3 spans 15 residues. Germline V gene lookup returns CDR1 LGHNA and CDR2 YNFKEQ. J lost 5 bases, V lost 6 bases, and 10 bases had no gene match. CDR3 in DNA: TGTGCCAGCAGTCGACGTTCTCAGGGGGATCAGCCCCAGCATTTT. Amino acid sequence: CASSRRSQGDQPQHF.

The J gene is TRBJ2-3, the V gene TRBV5-1, with 12 bases that match TRBD2. The V gene end was trimmed by 0 bases and the J gene end by 4 bases; junction bases not matched to a gene: 3. The CDR3 has 16 residues. Germline CDR1 is SGHRS and CDR2 is YFSETQ. CDR3 nucleotides: TGCGCCAGCAGCTTGGAGCTAGCGGGGGGGCCAGATACGCAGTATTTT. This sequence encodes CASSLELAGGPDTQYF.

The chain combines TRBV3-1 (or the pseudogene TRBV3-2) with TRBJ1-2, with TRBD1 as a possible D gene (5 bases). Trimming cost V 6 bases and J 8 bases, with 25 bases left between them. This CDR3 comprises 16 residues. Germline V gene data show CDR1 as LGHDT and CDR2 as YNNKEL (reference sequence). The DNA for the CDR3 is TGTGCCAGCAGGCTAACCGGGGCGGGAGGACTATGGGGCTACACCTTC. Its protein product is CASRLTGAGGLWGYTF.

This clone has just a few counts. CDR3 sequence reads: CASSLEGASSYGYTF. CDR3 bases: TGCGCCAGCAGCTTGGAGGGGGCATCTTCCTATGGCTACACCTTC. This chain connects TRBV5-1 to TRBJ1-2; 7 bases line up with TRBD1. CDR3 length: 15 residues. Germline trimming cut 0 bases from V and 4 bases from J; bases unmatched to any gene: 6. Germline CDR1 and CDR2: SGHRS and YFSETQ.

This chain links TRBV5-6 with TRBJ1-1, with 7 bases that match TRBD1. This CDR3 region has 15 residues. Unmatched junction bases numbered 6, after V lost 4 bases and J lost 0 bases. The germline V gene has CDR1 SGHDT and CDR2 YYEEEE. The CDR3 DNA reads as TGTGCCAGCAGCGAAAGACAGGGTGTGAACACTGAAGCTTTCTTT. This codes for CASSERQGVNTEAFF.

Remarks on this clone: Within the sample, other DNA sequences also encode this same CDR3. This rearrangement joins TRBV5-8 to TRBJ1-1, with TRBD1 matching over 7 bases. Trimming cost V 3 bases and J 3 bases; bases outside gene matches: 5. In germline, CDR1 is SGHTS, CDR2 YDEGEE. This CDR3 has 14 residues. The CDR3 DNA reads TGTGCCAGCAGCTCCGGACAGGCGGACACTGAAGCTTTCTTT. Encoded protein: CASSSGQADTEAFF.

The rearrangement joins TRBV27 to TRBJ2-3; 8 bases map to TRBD2. Germline values: CDR1 MNHEY, CDR2 SMNVEV (reference sequence). V shed 3 bases and J 6 bases; nucleotides not matched to a gene: 5. CDR3 length: 14 residues. The DNA for the CDR3 is TGTGCCAGCAGTTTGCGGGGGGCCGGGGATACGCAGTATTTT. The encoded protein is CASSLRGAGDTQYF.

The chain uses TRBV13 and TRBJ2-3; 11 bases are shared with TRBD1. Germline assignment: CDR1 PRHDT and CDR2 FYEKMQ (reference sequence). V lost 5 bases to trimming and J lost 6 bases; unmatched junction nucleotides: 13. This CDR3 comprises 17 residues. CDR3 nucleotides: TGTGCCAGCAGCCCAACGGAGGGACAGGGGGAGCGGGATACGCAGTATTTT. It yields the protein CASSPTEGQGERDTQYF.